This T cell receptor (beta chain) was obtained from a study of blood T cells in healthy people across ages. Study-level information: About one barcoded beta molecule per two T cells came from capture by template switching.

Combining a sample-barcoded 5' primer with a J-beta primer mix, a second PCR ran for about 7 to 11 cycles. TCRdb called the 5' RACE reads again in MiXCR, with one record for every CDR3 protein. The sample lists hundreds of thousands of distinct CDR3 sequences; approximately 53% were seen once. A few counts support this clonotype. The V end was cut by 5 bases, the J end by 2 bases, with 15 bases between. This CDR3 region has 15 residues. CDR1 and CDR2 from the germline V gene are SSHAT and FNYEAQ (reference sequence). Specimen: blood. This TCR was recovered from a man between 35 and 55 years old in good health. This chain links TRBV7-7 with TRBJ2-5, with D possibly being TRBD1 (6 bases). The CDR3 reads CASSHMGAEQETQYF. CDR3 bases: TGTGCCAGCAGCCACATGGGGGCAGAGCAAGAGACCCAGTACTTC. The full variable domain, with the rest looked up from reference TRBV7-7 and TRBJ2-5, is GAGVSQSPRYKVTKRGQDVTLRCDPISSHATLYWYQQALGQGPEFLTYFNYEAQPDKSGLPSDRFSAERPEGSISTLTIQRTEQRDSAMYRCASSHMGAEQETQYFGPGTRLLVL.